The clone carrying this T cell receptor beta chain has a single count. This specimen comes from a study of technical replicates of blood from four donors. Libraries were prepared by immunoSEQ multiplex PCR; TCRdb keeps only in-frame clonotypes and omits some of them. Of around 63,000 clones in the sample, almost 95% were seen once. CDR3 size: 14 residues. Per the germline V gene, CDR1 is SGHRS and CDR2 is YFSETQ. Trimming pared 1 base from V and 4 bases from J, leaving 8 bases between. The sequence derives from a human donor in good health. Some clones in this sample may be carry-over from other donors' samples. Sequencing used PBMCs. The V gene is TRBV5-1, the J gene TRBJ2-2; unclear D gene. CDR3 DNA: TGCGCCAGCAGCTTGTTGGGCACCACCGGGGAGCTGTTTTTT. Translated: CASSLLGTTGELFF.